The clone carrying this TCR beta chain was recorded only once. What it binds is unknown. Repertoires were generated with immunoSEQ multiplex PCR, while TCRdb's copy carries only in-frame clones and drops some. There are roughly 84,000 clones in the sample; 80% to 90% occur only once, and 12% lies in the top ten. The data stem from a study of T cell responses to AZD1222 COVID-19 vaccine. The trim removed 3 bases at V and 4 bases at J, leaving 12 bases unmatched. Germline CDR1 is LNHDA and CDR2 is SQIVND (reference sequence). The CDR3 has 18 residues. General study points: Clonal diversity was possibly underestimated; the donors were predominantly white British and more often female. CD4 TCRs covered the whole spike, strongest at regions 160-218 and 743-854.

The chain couples TRBV19 to TRBJ2-2, with 9 bases that match TRBD2. The input for sequencing was peripheral blood, taken 28 days after the second AZD1222 dose. The sequence derives from an adult who received the AZD1222 COVID-19 vaccine. This CDR3 is CASSMGLAGMSTTGELFF. For the CDR3, the DNA is TGTGCCAGTAGTATGGGCCTAGCGGGAATGAGTACCACCGGGGAGCTGTTTTTT.